These 23 T cell receptor beta chains came from one sample sequenced in a study. MiXCR, run by TCRdb on the 5' RACE reads, gives a single entry per CDR3 protein. The sample has some 8,700 distinct CDR3 sequences, roughly 65% seen once. The sequencing input was tumor-infiltrating naive CD4+ T cells sorted from the breast tumor. Indicated subset: naive CD4+ T cells, CD4+CD45RA+CD25-. The origin of the receptors is a female donor with breast cancer.

This clonotype was seen more than once but under ten times. The gene calls are TRBV6-5 and TRBJ2-7; D could derive from TRBD1 or TRBD2 (5 bases each). This CDR3 contains 12 residues. Per the germline V gene, CDR1 is MNHEY and CDR2 is SVGAGI. The V end was cut by 9 bases, the J end by 1 base, with 10 bases between. The CDR3 loop is CARLGRSYEQYF. In nucleotides, the CDR3 is TGTGCCAGACTGGGACGGTCCTACGAGCAGTACTTC.

This clonotype has a handful of counts. The chain links TRBV20-1 to TRBJ2-3; 8 nucleotides agree with TRBD2. Germline trimming cut 2 bases from V and 5 bases from J; bases unmatched to any gene: 0. The germline gives CDR1 DFQATT, CDR2 SNEGSKA (reference sequence). The CDR3 is 12 residues long. CDR3 in amino acids: CSARLAGDTQYF. Written as DNA, the CDR3 is TGCAGTGCTAGACTAGCGGGAGATACGCAGTATTTT.

This clonotype showed up just a few times. The gene calls are TRBV7-8 and TRBJ2-3; 8 bases are shared with TRBD2. Unmatched junction bases numbered 4, after V lost 5 bases and J lost 0 bases. This CDR3 contains 15 residues. Germline assignment: CDR1 SGHVS and CDR2 FQNEAQ. CDR3 sequence (DNA): TGTGCCAGCAGCATAGGACTAGCTAGCACAGATACGCAGTATTTT. It is translated as CASSIGLASTDTQYF.

The CDR3 region is CASSISGKETQYF. The CDR3 DNA sequence: TGTGCCAGCAGCATTAGCGGAAAAGAGACCCAGTACTTC. This sequence joins TRBV7-2 and TRBJ2-5, with a possible D match to TRBD2 (6 bases). This CDR3 has 13 amino acids. CDR1 is SGHTA, CDR2 FQGNSA, per germline. The V end was cut by 5 bases, the J end by 3 bases, with 10 bases between.

The table lists this clonotype with a count of one. The chain is built from TRBV4-2 and TRBJ1-2; TRBD1 matches at 10 bases. V shed 1 base, J shed 8 bases, and the junction held 7 bases outside the gene matches. CDR3 size: 15 residues. The germline CDR1 and CDR2 sequences are LGHNA and YNFKEQ. CDR3 nucleotide sequence: TGTGCCAGCAGCCAAGCCGGGACAGGGGTAGGCGGCTACACCTTC. Its translation: CASSQAGTGVGGYTF.

This clonotype occurred a few times. CDR3 DNA sequence: TGTGCCAGCAGTTTATTCGGGGAGACCCAGTACTTC. The encoded protein is CASSLFGETQYF. The chain is built from TRBV12-3 or TRBV12-4 and TRBJ2-5; D ambiguous. Trimming removed 2 bases from V and 5 bases from J, with 6 bases in between. This CDR3 has 12 residues.

The V call is TRBV4-1, the J call TRBJ1-2, with D possibly TRBD1 on 5 matching bases. V was cut by 3 bases and J by 4 bases, with 21 bases left in between. Germline V lookup: CDR1 MGHRA, CDR2 YSYEKL. The CDR3 has 17 residues. The CDR3 spells CASSHPGRDGPGYGYTF. CDR3 nucleotides: TGCGCCAGCAGCCACCCCGGTCGGGACGGTCCGGGCTATGGCTACACCTTC.

The rearrangement joins TRBV7-6 to TRBJ2-5; TRBD1 matches 8 bases. J gave up 2 bases and V 0 bases, and 2 bases lay outside the gene matches. The CDR3 totals 15 residues. Germline V gene sequence: CDR1 SGHVS, CDR2 FNYEAQ. The DNA for the CDR3 is TGTGCCAGCAGCTTAGCCGGGACAGGTCAAGAGACCCAGTACTTC. Residues: CASSLAGTGQETQYF.

This chain uses TRBV20-1 with TRBJ1-1; D is ambiguous. V was shortened by 3 bases and J by 4 bases, with 6 bases between the two germline ends. Germline-derived CDR1 and CDR2 are DFQATT and SNEGSKA (reference sequence). The CDR3 sequence is 11 residues long. The CDR3 loop reads CSASSGTEAFF. In DNA, the CDR3 is TGCAGTGCTAGTTCGGGCACTGAAGCTTTCTTT.

The gene calls are TRBV3-1 and TRBJ2-3; 11 nucleotides agree with TRBD2. Trimming at V came to 3 bases and at J to 3 bases, leaving 2 bases not matched to a gene. Per germline, CDR1 LGHDT and CDR2 YNNKEL (reference sequence). The CDR3 spans 15 residues. The CDR3 region is CASSQGTSGTDTQYF. As DNA, the CDR3 is TGTGCCAGCAGCCAGGGGACTAGCGGAACAGATACGCAGTATTTT.

This clonotype was detected a few times. The V call is TRBV4-1, the J call TRBJ1-2; possibly TRBD1 for D (6 bases). Trimming shortened V by 0 bases and J by 3 bases, and 20 bases separated the two germline ends. This CDR3 contains 18 residues. The germline V gene has CDR1 MGHRA and CDR2 YSYEKL. The CDR3 spells CASSQDPRGAQMDYGYTF. The CDR3 nucleotides read TGCGCCAGCAGCCAAGATCCCCGGGGGGCGCAAATGGACTATGGCTACACCTTC.

This clonotype was detected only once. V usage is TRBV20-1 and J usage is TRBJ1-6; D gene unclear. The V end was cut by 2 bases, the J end by 4 bases, with 12 bases between. CDR1 and CDR2 (germline): DFQATT, SNEGSKA (reference sequence). The CDR3 spans 15 residues. This CDR3 reads CSARYPREYNSPLHF. Written as DNA, the CDR3 is TGCAGTGCTAGATACCCGCGGGAGTATAATTCACCCCTCCACTTT.

The chain carries TRBV12-3 or TRBV12-4 and TRBJ2-1; D gene uncertain. The CDR3 runs to 12 residues. Trimming left V 6 bases short and J 6 bases short, with 9 bases between. In nucleotides, the CDR3 is TGTGCCAGCAGAAAAAGGGTCAATGAGCAGTTCTTC. It encodes CASRKRVNEQFF.

This chain joins TRBV20-1 and TRBJ2-5, with D hard to call. V lost 3 bases and J lost 3, with 14 bases in between. Germline assignment: CDR1 DFQATT and CDR2 SNEGSKA (reference sequence). The CDR3 has 14 amino acids. The CDR3 sequence: CSASSPVLEETQYF. DNA for the CDR3: TGCAGTGCTAGTTCCCCGGTTCTAGAAGAGACCCAGTACTTC.

This clonotype turned up a few times. This chain uses TRBV20-1 with TRBJ2-3; TRBD1 aligns across 11 bases. The CDR3 has 15 residues. J lost 3 bases, V lost 8 bases, and 10 bases had no gene match. CDR1 is DFQATT, CDR2 SNEGSKA, per germline (reference sequence). CDR3 DNA: TGCAGTATCAAAACCGGGACAGGGGGTACAGATACGCAGTATTTT. It translates to CSIKTGTGGTDTQYF.

This clonotype was counted between two and nine times. This chain links TRBV12-3 or TRBV12-4 with TRBJ1-3; D unresolved. The V gene lost 8 bases and the J gene lost 1 base, with 3 bases spanning the gap. The CDR3 totals 11 residues. The CDR3 protein is CASGSGNTIYF. Written as DNA, the CDR3 is TGTGCCAGCGGTTCTGGAAACACCATATATTTT.

The rearrangement uses TRBV7-8 and TRBJ2-1, with no clear D. Trimming removed 4 bases from V and 9 bases from J, with 10 bases in between. The CDR3 has 12 residues. Per germline, CDR1 SGHVS and CDR2 FQNEAQ. In DNA, the CDR3 is TGTGCCAGCAGCTCGGCAGCAGGTGAGCAGTTCTTC. It specifies CASSSAAGEQFF.

This clonotype was picked up a small number of times. The rearrangement links TRBV20-1 to TRBJ2-2; no clear D gene. In germline, CDR1 is DFQATT, CDR2 SNEGSKA (reference sequence). The CDR3 runs to 12 residues. The V and J ends lost 2 bases and 4 bases respectively, with 5 bases between them. This CDR3 is CSARLTTGELFF. Here the CDR3 DNA reads TGCAGTGCTAGACTCACCACCGGGGAGCTGTTTTTT.

The chain is built from TRBV6-5 and TRBJ1-1, with D unclear. Germline CDR1 reads MNHEY; CDR2 reads SVGAGI. Trimming pared 5 bases from V and 4 bases from J, leaving 11 bases between. The CDR3 spans 13 residues. CDR3 sequence (DNA): TGTGCCAGCAGTCCCGAGGGTTTCACTGAAGCTTTCTTT. It is translated as CASSPEGFTEAFF.

The chain recombines TRBV5-6 with TRBJ2-5; 7 nucleotides line up with TRBD2. Germline CDR1 and CDR2: SGHDT and YYEEEE. The CDR3 loop spans 16 amino acids. V lost 1 base, J lost 8 bases, and 14 bases stayed unmatched. The CDR3 DNA reads as TGTGCCAGCAGCTTGAAGGTGTCCAGCGGGGTCCTCACCCAGTACTTC. It encodes CASSLKVSSGVLTQYF. The full variable domain, rest sourced from reference TRBV5-6 and TRBJ2-5, is DAGVTQSPTHLIKTRGQQVTLRCSPKSGHDTVSWYQQALGQGPQFIFQYYEEEERQRGNFPDRFSGHQFPNYSSELNVNALLLGDSALYLCASSLKVSSGVLTQYFGPGTRLLVL.

This chain links TRBV12-3 or TRBV12-4 with TRBJ2-5; D remains ambiguous. V dropped 1 base and J dropped 7 bases, with 10 bases sitting between them. This CDR3 is 13 amino acids long. The CDR3 spells CASSLVSRRTQYF. CDR3 coding DNA: TGTGCCAGCAGTTTAGTCAGCAGGAGGACCCAGTACTTC.

The rearrangement uses TRBV9 and TRBJ1-6; a possible D gene is TRBD1 (5 bases). V lost 2 bases, J lost 10 bases, and 13 bases lay in between. The germline V gene has CDR1 SGDLS and CDR2 YYNGEE. This CDR3 region has 14 residues. Written as DNA, the CDR3 is TGTGCCAGCAGCGTGGGGGGTGCAGGGTCACCCCTCCACTTT. This translates into CASSVGGAGSPLHF.

There are a few counts of this clonotype. The chain carries TRBV2 and TRBJ2-7; 7 bases align to TRBD1. This CDR3 is 16 amino acids long. The ends lost 0 bases at V and 3 bases at J; junction bases unmatched: 8. The germline CDR1 and CDR2 sequences are SNHLY and FYNNEI. This chain's CDR3 is CASSEAQRRGHYEQYF. CDR3 DNA: TGTGCCAGCAGTGAAGCGCAAAGAAGGGGGCACTACGAGCAGTACTTC.